The clone carrying this T cell receptor beta chain was detected only a few times. Methods used by the authors: Reference gene primer amplification gave estimated nucleated cell counts. Method: immunoSEQ multiplex PCR; TCRdb's copy keeps in-frame clones and lacks some. V, J and clone size are those of that table, while D and trimming were read from the DNA. Altogether 120,000 to 150,000 clones are present, around 84% being singletons, with the ten largest covering approximately 5%. These data come from a study of blood T cell repertoires in COVID-19. In the study overall: From the United States, Italy and Spain came samples of acute and convalescent COVID-19.

The source is a woman between 50 and 59 years old with acute or convalescent COVID-19. Specimen: peripheral blood.

CDR3 nucleotides: TGTGCCAGTAGATTCGCGACAGGCTTCTCCTTTAACTATGGCTACACCTTC. It is translated as CASRFATGFSFNYGYTF. The chain combines TRBV19 with TRBJ1-2; D is perhaps TRBD1 (6 bases). With 6 bases removed from V and 1 base from J, the gap between germline ends came to 21 bases. The CDR3 has 17 residues. Germline loops: CDR1 LNHDA, CDR2 SQIVND (reference sequence).